This T cell receptor beta chain is drawn from a study of long-term antiretroviral therapy in people with HIV (dated by TCRdb to between 2022 and 2023). The study in broad terms: The earliest samples were collected approximately a decade before the 2015 WHO recommendation for immediate ART, a period when ART was typically delayed until CD4 counts fell. From some 30 adults with confirmed HIV infection, the cohort provided 150 to 200 cryopreserved PBMC samples, gathered serially across a mean of around six years (range 1-12). Of the roughly 30 participants with HIV, roughly 10 were female. This retrospective serial study examined whether starting ART and sustained HIV suppression were associated with changes in the composition and diversity of the TRB repertoire in peripheral blood. No cross-contamination during QIAcube processing was shown when test extractions of a monoclonal T-cell line were performed alongside 30 to 40 polyclonal samples.

Overall study outcomes, separate from this receptor: Samples dated from about 2004 to 2018, and the ART regimens used may be less effective than current ones. A significant increase in TRB diversity was found to be associated with ART initiation, although TRB diversity was observed to remain significantly below that of transplant donor controls even after long-term ART. No data were available on ART adherence, viral resistance or therapy changes, limiting inferences about post-ART repertoire changes. Since PBMC availability was limited, sequencing covered only the TCR beta chain, with no alpha chain pairing. Expanded TRB clones identified before ART initiation dominated the repertoire at all time points, although this dominance fluctuated and declined in many PLHIV after ART. Because pre-ART samples had limited cell numbers, profiling was done on unsorted PBMC rather than on sorted CD4+ and CD8+ T cells. CDR3 length ranges in HIV repertoires were narrower than in controls, and network structure suggested an antigen-experienced repertoire with only a slight naive shift after ART.

The CDR3 spans 13 residues, from the cysteine through the phenylalanine. Only the CDR3 part of the read is kept: 39 bases, read in frame from the first base. V and J lose 0 bases and 6 bases, and a span of 9 bases separates them. The germline V gene (reference sequence) sets CDR1 to SGHKS and CDR2 to YYEKEE. The immunoSEQ hsTCRB v3.0 assay was used at survey level resolution to sequence the TRB variable region. A depth of about 35,000-50,000 T-cell genomes per sample was targeted for TRB sequencing. TRB libraries were pooled and sequenced on an Illumina MiSeq using a v3 150-cycle kit. Regarding the original processing steps: Repertoire analysis was performed in R inside a reproducible Nextflow workflow that covered QC, data transformation and analysis. LymphoSeq2, an R package for exploring AIRR-Seq data, was used to implement the custom analyses. A handful of samples yielding fewer than 5000 total TRB sequences were excluded, leaving roughly 200 analyzed HIV repertoires. Among the approximately 190 HIV repertoires that were kept, 59 were collected before ART initiation and about 130 were collected after ART initiation. Each repertoire was downsampled to 5000 TRB nucleotide sequences, and summary statistics were averaged across 100 downsampling iterations. The analysis kept only TRB sequences whose CDR3 regions were at least seven amino acids long. A Shannon entropy-derived clonality score and the Gini coefficient were used to measure diversity. In the repertoire networks, any two of the top 5000 CDR3 amino acid sequences were linked whenever the two sequences differed by an edit distance of one. GLIPH2 predicted antigen specificity groups and MHC restriction for TRB CDR3 amino acid sequences. To flag known associations with CMV, EBV, HIV or tissue antigens, CDR3 amino acid sequences were compared against VDJdb and McPAS-TCR. Pre-ART, post-ART and control groups were compared with Wilcoxon signed-rank tests and Holm-Bonferroni correction. This immuneACCESS table, as held by TCRdb, lists in-frame sequences with V and J called but not all clones. Of the missing ones, under half trace to an unresolved V gene in checked studies; the others have no known cause. V, J and clone size reflect that table, while D and trimming were determined from the DNA. Counted in this sample were about 18,000 clones; 75% to 90% of them appeared once. Jointly, the top ten make up roughly 9.3% of the sample.

Participants were included only if at least one PBMC sample before ART initiation and at least two post-ART samples were available. All participants with HIV were treated in the United States of America. Cryopreserved samples of 1-10 million PBMC were thawed and washed before DNA extraction. At the time of the earliest PBMC sample, participants with HIV were aged between roughly 23 and 60 years. Each participant contributed PBMC samples from 1-4 timepoints before ART initiation and 2-8 timepoints after ART initiation, with a median of 7 samples. Serial HIV viral load, CD4+ T-cell count, ART history and demographic data were obtained for every participant. A Qiagen kit on a QIAcube was used to extract genomic DNA from unsorted PBMC, with samples processed in batches of 12. As for this clone: Its binding antigen is unknown. Base qualities are not at hand, and no much larger clone is one base apart.

The TCR sequence derives from a man aged 50 to 60 with HIV. The material sequenced was unsorted PBMCs, taken 4.2 years after starting antiretroviral therapy. The V and J segments used are TRBV5-5 and TRBJ1-2; the D gene is unclear. The CDR3 protein is CASSLVSGDGYTF. The DNA sequence is TGTGCCAGCAGCTTGGTTAGCGGGGATGGCTACACCTTC.